Sequencing of this TCR beta chain was carried out in a study of T cell responses to AZD1222 COVID-19 vaccine. Here immunoSEQ multiplex PCR was the method, and the copy in TCRdb shows in-frame clones only, minus some. The table shows nearly 200,000 clones, with approximately 95% occurring only once. CDR1 SGHRS and CDR2 YFSETQ come from the germline V gene. The CDR3 totals 17 residues. V was clipped by 0 bases and J by 2 bases, with 15 bases between them. Comments on this clone: Antigen: not known.

Study-wide results and caveats: As reported, nearly half of all spike-specific TCRs target variant regions that are unmutated. Two AZD1222 administrations were followed by greater Spike-specific TCR breadth and depth.

The sample in question was peripheral blood, obtained 28 days after the second AZD1222 dose. The chain combines TRBV5-1 with TRBJ1-5; a possible D gene is TRBD1 (6 bases). The TCR comes from an adult who received the AZD1222 COVID-19 vaccine. CDR3 in amino acids: CASSLGAGEPGNQPQHF. CDR3 sequence (DNA): TGCGCCAGCAGCTTGGGAGCAGGGGAGCCGGGCAATCAGCCCCAGCATTTT.